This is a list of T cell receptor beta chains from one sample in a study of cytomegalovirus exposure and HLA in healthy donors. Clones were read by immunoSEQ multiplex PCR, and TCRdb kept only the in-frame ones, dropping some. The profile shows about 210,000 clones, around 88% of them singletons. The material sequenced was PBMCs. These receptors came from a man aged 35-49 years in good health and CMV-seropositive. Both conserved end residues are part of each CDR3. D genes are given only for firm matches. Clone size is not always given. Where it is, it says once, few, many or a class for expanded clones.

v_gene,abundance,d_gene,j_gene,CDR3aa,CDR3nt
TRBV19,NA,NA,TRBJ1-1,CASSIVGHGQEAFF,TGTGCCAGTAGTATAGTGGGACACGGACAAGAAGCTTTCTTT
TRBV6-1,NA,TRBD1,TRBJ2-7,CASSNVEGAIEQYF,TGTGCCAGCAGCAATGTAGAGGGGGCTATCGAGCAGTACTTC
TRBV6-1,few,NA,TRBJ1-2,CASSKEGIYYGYTF,TGTGCCAGCAGTAAAGAGGGGATCTACTATGGCTACACCTTC
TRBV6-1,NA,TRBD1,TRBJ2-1,CASSRGYEYNEQFF,TGTGCCAGCAGCAGGGGGTATGAGTACAATGAGCAGTTCTTC
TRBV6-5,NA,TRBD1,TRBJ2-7,CASSYWATGGPWEQYF,TGTGCCAGCAGTTACTGGGCTACAGGGGGCCCTTGGGAGCAGTACTTC
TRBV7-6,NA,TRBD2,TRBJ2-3,CASSLGSGGPDTQYF,TGTGCCAGCAGCTTAGGTTCGGGAGGGCCGGATACGCAGTATTTT
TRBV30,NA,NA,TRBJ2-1,CAWSARNEQFF,TGTGCCTGGAGTGCTCGGAATGAGCAGTTCTTC
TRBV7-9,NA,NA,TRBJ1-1,CASRTTVNTEAFF,TGTGCCAGCAGGACGACAGTGAACACTGAAGCTTTCTTT
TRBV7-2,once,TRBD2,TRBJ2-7,CASSFPSGRAGTYEQYF,TGTGCCAGCAGCTTTCCTAGCGGGAGGGCGGGGACCTACGAGCAGTACTTC
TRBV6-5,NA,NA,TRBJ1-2,CASSYSAGNPGYGYTF,TGTGCCAGCAGTTACTCGGCGGGTAATCCCGGTTATGGCTACACCTTC
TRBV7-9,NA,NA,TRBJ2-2,CATLAETGELFF,TGTGCCACCCTCGCCGAGACCGGGGAGCTGTTTTTT
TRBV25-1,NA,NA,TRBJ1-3,CASSTTTGSGNTIYF,TGTGCCAGCAGTACCACGACAGGCTCTGGAAACACCATATATTTT
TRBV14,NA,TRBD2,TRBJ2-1,CASSQLSGRLTNEQFF,TGTGCCAGCAGCCAACTTAGCGGGAGGCTTACGAATGAGCAGTTCTTC
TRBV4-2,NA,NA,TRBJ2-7,CASSRLLQGYEQYF,TGTGCCAGCAGCCGACTACTACAGGGCTACGAGCAGTACTTC
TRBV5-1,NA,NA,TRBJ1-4,CASSRGTNEKLFF,TGCGCCAGCAGCCGGGGAACTAATGAAAAACTGTTTTTT
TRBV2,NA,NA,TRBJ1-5,CASKGGRNQPQHF,TGTGCCAGCAAAGGGGGACGCAATCAGCCCCAGCATTTT
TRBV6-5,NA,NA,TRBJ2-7,CARPPRGRYEQYF,TGTGCCAGACCCCCAAGGGGCCGGTACGAGCAGTACTTC
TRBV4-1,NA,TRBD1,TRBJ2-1,CAGSLTGFDEQFF,TGCGCCGGCTCCCTGACAGGGTTCGATGAGCAGTTCTTC
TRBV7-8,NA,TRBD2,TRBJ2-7,CASSLLKGGTSGSYEQYF,TGTGCCAGCAGCTTATTAAAGGGAGGGACTAGCGGTTCCTACGAGCAGTACTTC
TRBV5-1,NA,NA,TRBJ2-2,CASSLAVQLQAGELFF,TGCGCCAGCAGCTTAGCGGTACAGCTGCAAGCGGGGGAGCTGTTTTTT
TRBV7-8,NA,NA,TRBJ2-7,CVSKQKTAYEQYF,TGTGTTAGCAAGCAGAAGACGGCATACGAGCAGTACTTC
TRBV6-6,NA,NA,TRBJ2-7,CASRSQGRDPSYEQYF,TGTGCCAGCAGGTCACAGGGTCGGGACCCTTCCTACGAGCAGTACTTC
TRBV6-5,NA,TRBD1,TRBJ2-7,CASNQRQGGLYEQYF,TGTGCCAGCAATCAACGACAGGGGGGGTTGTACGAGCAGTACTTC
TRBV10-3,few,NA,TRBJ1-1,CAISDRDTEAFF,TGTGCCATCAGTGACAGGGACACTGAAGCTTTCTTT
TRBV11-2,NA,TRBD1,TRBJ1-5,CASSSGTGGPQPQHF,TGTGCCAGCAGCTCCGGAACAGGGGGTCCTCAGCCCCAGCATTTT
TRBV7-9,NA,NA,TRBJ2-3,CASSPSADTQYF,TGTGCCAGCAGTCCCTCCGCAGATACGCAGTATTTT
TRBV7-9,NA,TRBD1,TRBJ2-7,CASSYGQGDEQYF,TGTGCCAGCAGCTACGGACAGGGGGACGAGCAGTACTTC
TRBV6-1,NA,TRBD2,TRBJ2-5,CAGSGLYQETQYF,TGTGCCGGTAGCGGGCTGTACCAAGAGACCCAGTACTTC
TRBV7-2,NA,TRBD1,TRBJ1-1,CASSPHTGTGDEAFF,TGTGCCAGCAGCCCTCATACCGGGACAGGGGATGAAGCTTTCTTT
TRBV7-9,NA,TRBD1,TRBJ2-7,CASSLKSGQPYEQYF,TGTGCCAGCAGCTTAAAATCGGGACAGCCCTACGAGCAGTACTTC
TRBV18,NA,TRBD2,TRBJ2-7,CASSQRGPSYEQYF,TGTGCCAGCTCGCAGCGGGGGCCCTCCTACGAGCAGTACTTC
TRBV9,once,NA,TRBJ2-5,CASGPEETQYF,TGTGCCAGCGGCCCCGAAGAGACCCAGTACTTC
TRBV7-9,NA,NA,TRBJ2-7,CASSPHHEQYF,TGTGCCAGCAGCCCACACCACGAGCAGTACTTC
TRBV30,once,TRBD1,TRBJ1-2,CACHRGQWGYTF,TGTGCCTGCCACAGGGGGCAGTGGGGCTACACCTTC
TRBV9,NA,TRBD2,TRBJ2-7,CASSVAGGGYEQYF,TGTGCCAGCAGCGTAGCCGGGGGAGGGTACGAGCAGTACTTC
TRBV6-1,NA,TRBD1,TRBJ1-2,CASSEEDRSPYGYTF,TGTGCCAGCAGTGAAGAGGACAGGTCGCCCTATGGCTACACCTTC
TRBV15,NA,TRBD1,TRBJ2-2,CATSSRDRGVAGELFF,TGTGCCACCAGCAGCCGGGACAGAGGAGTCGCCGGGGAGCTGTTTTTT
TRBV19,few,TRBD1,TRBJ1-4,CASSLDRATTNEKLFF,TGTGCCAGTAGTTTGGACAGGGCGACTACTAATGAAAAACTGTTTTTT
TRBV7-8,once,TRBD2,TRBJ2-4,CASSDSGSGKNIQYF,TGTGCCAGCAGCGATAGCGGGAGTGGAAAAAACATTCAGTACTTC
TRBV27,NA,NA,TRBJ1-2,CASSFEPRGGGYTF,TGTGCCAGCAGTTTCGAACCTAGGGGGGGTGGCTACACCTTC
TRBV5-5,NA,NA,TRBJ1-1,CASSWTSGVDTEAFF,TGTGCCAGCAGCTGGACCAGCGGGGTTGACACTGAAGCTTTCTTT